The entry below describes one TCR beta chain. Its antigen is unknown. These data are taken from a study of T cell repertoires in cytomegalovirus infection. Study-wide context: Both CMV infection and a matching HLA type were indicated by public TCR beta signatures.

MiXCR, applied by TCRdb to the reads, yields one record per CDR3 protein. The table shows 150,000 to 180,000 distinct CDR3 sequences, with 23% occurring only once. Whole-study results and caveats: Within the response measured ex vivo, HLA-C-restricted CMV-specific TCR beta clonotypes were dominant. Cumulative frequency (of public TCR beta family members) identified carriers of CMV plus the relevant HLA.

The CDR3 runs 14 residues. Trimming took 4 bases from V and 6 from J, leaving 12 bases between them. CDR1 KGHDR and CDR2 SFDVKD come from the germline V gene. This TCR was sampled from a human donor in good health (CMV status not recorded). Some clones in this sample may be carry-over from other donors' samples. The genes are TRBV24-1 and TRBJ2-1, with D tentatively TRBD1 (5 bases). The sequenced sample was PBMCs. Here the CDR3 DNA reads TGTGCCACCAGTGAAGCAGGGATCGGCAATGAGCAGTTCTTC. It codes for CATSEAGIGNEQFF.